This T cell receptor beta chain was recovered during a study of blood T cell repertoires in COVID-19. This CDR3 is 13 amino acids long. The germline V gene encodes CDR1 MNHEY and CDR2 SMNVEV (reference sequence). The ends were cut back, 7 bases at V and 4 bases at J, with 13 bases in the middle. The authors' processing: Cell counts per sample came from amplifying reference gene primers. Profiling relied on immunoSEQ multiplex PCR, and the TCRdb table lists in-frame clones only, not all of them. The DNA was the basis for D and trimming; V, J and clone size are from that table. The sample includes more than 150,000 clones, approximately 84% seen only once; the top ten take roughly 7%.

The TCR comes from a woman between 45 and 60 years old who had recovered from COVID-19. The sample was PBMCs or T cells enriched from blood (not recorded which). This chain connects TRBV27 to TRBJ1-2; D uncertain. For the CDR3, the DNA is TGTGCCAGCAAAGTGGGCAGTACCTATGGCTACACCTTC. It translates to CASKVGSTYGYTF.